This TCR beta chain was captured in a study of T cells in Graves' hyperthyroidism and ophthalmopathy. The CDR3 regions of TCR beta were amplified from RNA transcripts. The HTBI primer set served for first-round RT-PCR of the TCR CDR3. TCRdb re-called the multiplex PCR reads with MiXCR, one entry per CDR3 protein. The sample consists of fewer than 700,000 distinct CDR3 sequences, 15% to 20% of them appearing once. Study observations and caveats: The model forecast ophthalmopathy, anticipating it by a median about 6.5 months before onset.

CDR3 length equals 15 residues. Germline loops: CDR1 MNHNY, CDR2 SVGAGI (reference sequence). Trimming removed 0 bases from V and 0 bases from J, with 9 bases in between. The PBMCs were taken from roughly 10 ml of fresh peripheral blood. This clonotype occurred many times. The antigen is unknown. This clonotype was sampled from a woman aged 30 to 39 with Graves' hyperthyroidism. Material: blood. The chain is built from TRBV6-6 and TRBJ2-7; a possible D gene is TRBD1 (6 bases). The CDR3 DNA reads TGTGCCAGCAGTTACTCCCAGGGGAGCTCCTACGAGCAGTACTTC. It specifies CASSYSQGSSYEQYF.